This record looks at one T cell receptor beta chain sequence and its context. Its antigen is as yet unknown. This sample stems from a study of cytomegalovirus exposure and HLA in healthy donors. Study outcomes and limitations: The authors assumed roughly uniform sequencing depth across donors for presence/absence analyses. Fewer N-insertions (relative to the approximately 670-donor mean) were reportedly seen in an Asian-associated ancestry cluster in a later analysis. Later analysis suggested most CMV-associated TCR beta chains were HLA-restricted.

CDR1 and CDR2 (germline): SEHNR, FQNEAQ (reference sequence). The CDR3 consists of 15 residues. Trimming stripped 5 bases from V and 2 bases from J, with 16 bases between. The PCR ran on 60 Vbeta and 13 Jbeta primers. Sequenced by immunoSEQ multiplex PCR; TCRdb stores in-frame clones only, minus some. The listing records about 50,000 clones. This chain uses TRBV7-9 with TRBJ2-7; D may be TRBD2 (5 bases). The source is a man in his late teens or twenties in good health and CMV-seropositive. The sample taken for sequencing was PBMCs. The DNA of the CDR3 is TGTGCCAGCAGCCCAGAGGGTGGGGAAGCCTACGAGCAGTACTTC. It is translated as CASSPEGGEAYEQYF.